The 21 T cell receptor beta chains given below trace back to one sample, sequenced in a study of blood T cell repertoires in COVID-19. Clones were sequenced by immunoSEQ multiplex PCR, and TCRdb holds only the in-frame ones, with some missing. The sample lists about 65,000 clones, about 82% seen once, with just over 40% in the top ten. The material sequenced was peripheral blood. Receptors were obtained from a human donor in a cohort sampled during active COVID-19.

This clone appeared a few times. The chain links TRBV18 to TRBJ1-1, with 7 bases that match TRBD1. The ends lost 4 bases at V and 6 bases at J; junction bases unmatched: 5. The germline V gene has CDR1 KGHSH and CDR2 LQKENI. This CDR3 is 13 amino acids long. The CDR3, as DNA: TGTGCCAGCTCACGTCAGGGGGTGTCTGAAGCTTTCTTT. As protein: CASSRQGVSEAFF.

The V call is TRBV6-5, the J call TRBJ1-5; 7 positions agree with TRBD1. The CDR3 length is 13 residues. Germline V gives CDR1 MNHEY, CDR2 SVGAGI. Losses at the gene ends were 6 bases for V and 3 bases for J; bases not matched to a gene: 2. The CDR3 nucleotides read TGTGCCAGCAGACAGGGGCTCAATCAGCCCCAGCATTTT. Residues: CASRQGLNQPQHF.

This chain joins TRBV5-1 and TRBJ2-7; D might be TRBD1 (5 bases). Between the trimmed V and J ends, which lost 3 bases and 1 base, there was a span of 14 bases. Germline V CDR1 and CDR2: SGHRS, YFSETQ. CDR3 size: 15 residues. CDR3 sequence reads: CASSSWGRASYEQYF. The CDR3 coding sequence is TGCGCCAGCAGCTCCTGGGGCAGGGCTTCCTACGAGCAGTACTTC.

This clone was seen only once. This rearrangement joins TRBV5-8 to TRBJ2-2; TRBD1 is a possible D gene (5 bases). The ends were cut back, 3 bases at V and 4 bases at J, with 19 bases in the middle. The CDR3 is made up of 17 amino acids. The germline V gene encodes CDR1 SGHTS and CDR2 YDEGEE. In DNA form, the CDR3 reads TGTGCCAGCAGCTCTAGGGGTTCGTGGCTTTCCACCGGGGAGCTGTTTTTT. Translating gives CASSSRGSWLSTGELFF.

CDR3: CASTSTGLTNQPQHF. DNA of the CDR3: TGTGCCAGCACCTCGACGGGACTGACCAATCAGCCCCAGCATTTT. The chain joins TRBV14 to TRBJ1-5; TRBD1 is a possible D gene (5 bases). Trimming stripped 7 bases from V and 3 bases from J, with 16 bases between. The CDR3 runs to 15 residues. Germline values: CDR1 SGHDN, CDR2 FVKESK. Based on the CDR3 plus reference TRBV14 and TRBJ1-5, the full variable domain is EAGVTQFPSHSVIEKGQTVTLRCDPISGHDNLYWYRRVMGKEIKFLLHFVKESKQDESGMPNNRFLAERTGGTYSTLKVQPAELEDSGVYFCASTSTGLTNQPQHFGDGTRLSIL.

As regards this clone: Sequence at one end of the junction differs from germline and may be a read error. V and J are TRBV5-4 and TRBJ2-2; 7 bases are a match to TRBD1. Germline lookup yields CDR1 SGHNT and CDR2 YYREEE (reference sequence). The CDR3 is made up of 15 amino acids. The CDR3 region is CASRPQQGNAGELFF. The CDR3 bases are TGTGCCAGCAGACCGCAACAGGGGAACGCCGGGGAGCTGTTTTTT. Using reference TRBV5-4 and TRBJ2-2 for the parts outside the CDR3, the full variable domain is ETGVTQSPTHLIKTRGQQVTLRCSSQSGHNTVSWYQQALGQGPQFIFQYYREEENGRGNFPPRFSGLQFPNYSSELNVNALELDDSALYLCASRPQQGNAGELFFGEGSRLTVL.

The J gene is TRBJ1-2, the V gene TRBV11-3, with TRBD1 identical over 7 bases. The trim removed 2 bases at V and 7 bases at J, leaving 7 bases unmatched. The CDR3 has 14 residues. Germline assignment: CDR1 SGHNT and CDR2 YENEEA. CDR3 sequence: CASSLTTGKGGYTF. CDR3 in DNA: TGTGCCAGCAGCTTAACGACAGGGAAGGGTGGCTACACCTTC.

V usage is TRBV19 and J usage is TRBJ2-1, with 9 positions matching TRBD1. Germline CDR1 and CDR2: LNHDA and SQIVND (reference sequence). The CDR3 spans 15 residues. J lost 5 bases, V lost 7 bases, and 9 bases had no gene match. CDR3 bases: TGTGCCAGTACCGCTGACAGGGGGGTTAACAATGAGCAGTTCTTC. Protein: CASTADRGVNNEQFF.

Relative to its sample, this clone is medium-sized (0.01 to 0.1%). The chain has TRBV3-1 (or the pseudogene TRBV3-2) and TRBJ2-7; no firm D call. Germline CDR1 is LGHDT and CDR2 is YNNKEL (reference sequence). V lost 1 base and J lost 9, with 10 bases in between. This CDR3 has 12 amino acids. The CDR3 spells CASSQATGWQYF. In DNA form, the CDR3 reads TGTGCCAGCAGCCAAGCAACGGGTTGGCAGTACTTC.

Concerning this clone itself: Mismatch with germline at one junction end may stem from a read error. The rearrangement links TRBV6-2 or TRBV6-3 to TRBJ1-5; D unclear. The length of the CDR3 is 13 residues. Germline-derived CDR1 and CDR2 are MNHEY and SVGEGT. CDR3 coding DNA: TGTGCCAGCAGTGACTCCCGGAGTCAGCCCCAGCATTTT. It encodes CASSDSRSQPQHF.

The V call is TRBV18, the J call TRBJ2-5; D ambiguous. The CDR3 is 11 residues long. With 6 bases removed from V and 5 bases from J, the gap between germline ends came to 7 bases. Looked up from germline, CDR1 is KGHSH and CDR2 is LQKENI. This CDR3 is CASSLRETQYF. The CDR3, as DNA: TGTGCCAGCTCTCTTCGGGAGACCCAGTACTTC. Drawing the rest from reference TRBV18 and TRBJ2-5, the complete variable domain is NAGVMQNPRHLVRRRGQEARLRCSPMKGHSHVYWYRQLPEEGLKFMVYLQKENIIDESGMPKERFSAEFPKEGPSILRIQQVVRGDSAAYFCASSLRETQYFGPGTRLLVL.

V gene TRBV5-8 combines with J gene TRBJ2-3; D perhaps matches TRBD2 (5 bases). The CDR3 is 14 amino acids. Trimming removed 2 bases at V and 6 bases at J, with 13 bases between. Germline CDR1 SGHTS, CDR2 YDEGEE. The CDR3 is CASSFQGPGDTQYF. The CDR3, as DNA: TGTGCCAGCAGCTTCCAAGGGCCGGGGGATACGCAGTATTTT.

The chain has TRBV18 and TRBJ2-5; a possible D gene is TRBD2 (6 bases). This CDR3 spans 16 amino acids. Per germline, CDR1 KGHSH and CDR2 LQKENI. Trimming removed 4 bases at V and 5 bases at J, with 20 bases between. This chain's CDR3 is CASSRDFPRGVETQYF. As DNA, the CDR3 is TGTGCCAGCTCACGGGACTTCCCTCGTGGGGTGGAGACCCAGTACTTC.

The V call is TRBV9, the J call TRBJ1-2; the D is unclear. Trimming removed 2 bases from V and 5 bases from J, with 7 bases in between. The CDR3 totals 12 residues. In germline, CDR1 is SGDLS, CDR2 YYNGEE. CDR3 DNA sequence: TGTGCCAGCAGCGTTCCCCCATATGGCTACACCTTC. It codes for CASSVPPYGYTF.

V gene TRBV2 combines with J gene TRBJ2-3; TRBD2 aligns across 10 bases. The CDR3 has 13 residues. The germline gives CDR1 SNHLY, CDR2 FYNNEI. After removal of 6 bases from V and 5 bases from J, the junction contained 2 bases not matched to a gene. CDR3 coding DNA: TGTGCCAGCAGCGTAGCGGGGGGAGATACGCAGTATTTT. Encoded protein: CASSVAGGDTQYF.

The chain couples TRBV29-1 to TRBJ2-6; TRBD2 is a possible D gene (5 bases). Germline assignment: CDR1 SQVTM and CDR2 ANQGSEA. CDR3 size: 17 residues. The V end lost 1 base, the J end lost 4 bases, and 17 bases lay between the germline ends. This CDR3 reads CSVEGRGKSRGANVLTF. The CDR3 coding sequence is TGCAGCGTTGAAGGACGGGGTAAATCTAGGGGGGCCAACGTCCTGACTTTC.

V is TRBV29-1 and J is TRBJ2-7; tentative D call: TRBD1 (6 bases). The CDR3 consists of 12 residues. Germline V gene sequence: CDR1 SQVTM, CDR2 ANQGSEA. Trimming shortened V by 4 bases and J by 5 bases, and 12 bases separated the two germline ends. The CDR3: CSVGQGSHEQYF. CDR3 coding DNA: TGCAGCGTTGGTCAGGGGTCTCACGAGCAGTACTTC.

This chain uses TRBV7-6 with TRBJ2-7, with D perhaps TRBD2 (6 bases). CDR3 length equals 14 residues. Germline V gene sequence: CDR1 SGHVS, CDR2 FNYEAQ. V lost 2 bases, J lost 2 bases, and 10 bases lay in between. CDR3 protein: CASSLRREAYEQYF. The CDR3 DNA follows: TGTGCCAGCAGCTTACGCAGGGAGGCCTACGAGCAGTACTTC.

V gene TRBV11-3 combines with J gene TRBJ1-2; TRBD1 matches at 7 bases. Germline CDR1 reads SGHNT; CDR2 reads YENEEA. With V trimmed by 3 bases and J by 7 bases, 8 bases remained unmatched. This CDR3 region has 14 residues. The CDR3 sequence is CASSLKGAPSGYTF. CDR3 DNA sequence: TGTGCCAGCAGCTTGAAGGGGGCGCCTTCTGGCTACACCTTC.

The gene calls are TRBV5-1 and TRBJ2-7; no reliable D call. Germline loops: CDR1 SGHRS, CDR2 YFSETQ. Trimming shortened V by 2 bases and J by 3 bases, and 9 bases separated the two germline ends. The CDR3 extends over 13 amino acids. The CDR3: CASSFPGYYEQYF. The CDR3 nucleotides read TGCGCCAGCAGCTTCCCGGGTTACTACGAGCAGTACTTC.

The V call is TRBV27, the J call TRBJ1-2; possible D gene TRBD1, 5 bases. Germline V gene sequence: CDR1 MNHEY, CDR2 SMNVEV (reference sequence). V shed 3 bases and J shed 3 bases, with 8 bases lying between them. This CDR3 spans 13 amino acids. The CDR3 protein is CASSFRDYYGYTF. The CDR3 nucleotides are TGTGCCAGCAGTTTCAGGGATTACTATGGCTACACCTTC.